This TCR beta chain was sequenced for a study of regulatory T cells in long-lasting Graves disease. Study outcomes and limitations: In persistent patients, shared public clonotypes (around 2,500) outnumbered those in new patients (approximately 970).

Arm-PCR with iRepertoire HTBI primers amplified the CDR3 regions for these TCR beta libraries. One entry per CDR3 protein results from TCRdb running MiXCR on the multiplex PCR reads. The sample holds 520,000 or so distinct CDR3 sequences, about 12% seen once. The time point is: newly diagnosed GD, antithyroid drugs for less than 3 months. PBMC-extracted RNA yielded the TCR library. The CDR3 loop spans 14 amino acids. The V end was cut by 3 bases, the J end by 0 bases, with 6 bases between. The table lists this clonotype with many counts. Its antigen is as yet unknown. The same sample was also used in a study of T cells in Graves' hyperthyroidism and ophthalmopathy. That study reports: Patients were excluded for uncontrolled infection, other autoimmune disease, pregnancy or lactation. During a first-round RT-PCR of the TCR CDR3, the HTBI primer set was used.

V usage is TRBV12-3 or TRBV12-4 and J usage is TRBJ1-3; no definite D call. The receptor comes from a woman aged 25-40 years with Graves disease. The sequenced sample was peripheral blood mononuclear cells (PBMCs), obtained at new diagnosis, from a patient treated with antithyroid drugs. The DNA of the CDR3 is TGTGCCAGCAGTTTCGAGGGCTCTGGAAACACCATATATTTT. Residues: CASSFEGSGNTIYF.